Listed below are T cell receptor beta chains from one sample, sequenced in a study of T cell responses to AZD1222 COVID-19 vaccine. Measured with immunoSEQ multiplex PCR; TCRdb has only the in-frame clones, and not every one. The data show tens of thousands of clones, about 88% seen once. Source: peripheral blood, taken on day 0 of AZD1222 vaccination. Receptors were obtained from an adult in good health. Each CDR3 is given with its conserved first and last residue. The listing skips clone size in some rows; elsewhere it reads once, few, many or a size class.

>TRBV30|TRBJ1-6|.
CAWSNKYGGGLSYNSPLHF
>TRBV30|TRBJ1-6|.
CAWSRDSLQALHF
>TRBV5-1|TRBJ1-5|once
CASSVQGGHQPQHF
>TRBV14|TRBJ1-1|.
CASSQVRGGEAFF
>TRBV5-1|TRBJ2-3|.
CASSLRRGVDTQYF
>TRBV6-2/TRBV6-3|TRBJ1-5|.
CASSQQGNQPQHF
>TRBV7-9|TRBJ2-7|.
CASSLSGSDEQYF
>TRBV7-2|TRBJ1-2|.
CASSPVAVHYGYTF
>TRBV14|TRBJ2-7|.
CASSPLNRRAGDEQYF
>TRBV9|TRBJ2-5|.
CASSQQGAGGLETQYF
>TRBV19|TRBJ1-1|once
CASKAFGLTDTEAFF
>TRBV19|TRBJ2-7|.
CASSIGRGPGDSYEQYF
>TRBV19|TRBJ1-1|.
CASRDRVNMGTEAFF
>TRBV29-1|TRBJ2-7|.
CSVGTGIYEQYF
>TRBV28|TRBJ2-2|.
CASSFLQGPTGELFF
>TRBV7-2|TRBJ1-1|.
CASSLQGSVTEAFF
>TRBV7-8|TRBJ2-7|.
CASSLGGQASYEQYF
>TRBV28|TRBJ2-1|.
CASSGTGPSYNEQFF
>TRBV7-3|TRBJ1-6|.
CASSFQGTNSPLHF
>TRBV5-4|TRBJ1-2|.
CASSQGTSGNLRRGYTF
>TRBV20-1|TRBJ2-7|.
CSAQTEYEQYF
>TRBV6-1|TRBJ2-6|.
CASSETNSGANVLTF